This T cell receptor beta chain was found in a study of post-analysis software for immune sequencing data (dated by TCRdb to the mid-2010s). Broadly, across the study: Disease courses on record covered relapsing-remitting, secondary progressive and progressive-relapsing multiple sclerosis, though some patients had no subtype annotation. The patient repertoires were set against eleven to twelve previously published healthy control repertoires from donors whose ages ranged from roughly 6 to 27 years. A subset of samples was prepared in parallel using single-end sample barcoding, then pooled and co-amplified after Illumina adapter ligation.

TCR beta repertoires were profiled from peripheral blood of roughly twelve young patients with multiple sclerosis to demonstrate the VDJtools post-analysis software. The multiple sclerosis patients were children and adolescents between roughly 6 and 17 years of age. Here is what the overall study found, with its caveats: The control group was slightly older than the multiple sclerosis patient group. Normalized Chao1 diversity was significantly lower in multiple sclerosis patients than controls, suggesting substantial peripheral T-cell clonal expansion. Direct clustering with F measure showed strong co-clustering of samples prepared in the same batch, prompting a batch-effect correction. Roughly 5 TRBV segments, including TRBV5-6, TRBV5-1 and TRBV20-1, were significantly more frequent in patients than controls.

Libraries were constructed by PCR. Instrument used: Illumina HiSeq 2500. To reduce PCR and sequencing biases, unique molecular identifiers were built into the TCR beta cDNA libraries. Around 500,000 cDNA molecules were obtained for every 1 to 10 million input T cells, so each molecule roughly corresponded to one T cell. The same protocol used for the earlier healthy control dataset was applied to prepare and sequence the patient libraries. Within a given batch, samples were prepared together, multiplexed and sequenced on the same HiSeq lane. Turning to the authors' computational methods: MIGEC handled the raw barcoded reads, throwing out single-read molecular identifier groups before consensus assembly and CDR3 extraction. VDJtools was used for post-analysis of the clonotype tables, with diversity normalized by down-sampling every dataset to the smallest sample size. Repertoire overlap clustering matched CDR3 amino acid but not nucleotide sequences to correct batch-related cross-sample contamination. Starting from the raw public reads, TCRdb applied fastp trimming at Q25, assembled clones with MiXCR and retained in-frame beta chains. Identical CDR3 proteins give one entry, which carries the most common genes and DNA. TCRdb's processing, not the authors', yielded these V and J calls. This sample lists about 770,000 distinct CDR3 sequences; roughly 46% were detected once. Around 4.7% of the sample comes from the top ten.

A few counts support this clonotype. There is no known antigen for this receptor. The record has no base qualities; no much larger clone is one base away. The CDR3, cysteine through phenylalanine, is 14 amino acids long. The sequence is cut down to CDR3 DNA, 42 bases in frame from base 1. The germline V gene (reference sequence) specifies PRHDT as CDR1 and FYEKMQ as CDR2. This receptor was obtained from a girl between 5 and 17 years old with multiple sclerosis. The source material was blood. The sequence joins TRBV13 to TRBJ2-5; 14 central bases correspond to TRBD2. The better agreement between TRBJ2-7 and the DNA end casts doubt on the J call. The CDR3 region: CASSFGTSGSEQYF. The DNA sequence is given as TGTGCCAGCAGCTTCGGGACTAGCGGGAGCGAGCAGTACTTC.